The TCR beta chain under discussion was sequenced for a study of OX40 agonist ivuxolimab in advanced cancers. Study findings and constraints: Clones of CD4+ and CD8+ blood T cells grew by week 6 at doses of 0.1 to 3.0 mg/kg. It was not determined which antigens were specifically recognized by the peripheral T cells that had undergone clonal expansion.

Comments on this clone: The antigen is unknown. A much larger clone lies one base from this, so it may be a read error.

Blood specimens came from baseline, cycle 4 day 1, and cycle 7 day 1. This CDR3 spans 14 amino acids. The junction had 5 bases not matched to a gene; V was cut back by 4 bases and J by 5 bases. Germline CDR1 and CDR2: MNHEY and SVGAGI. The data were produced by immunoSEQ multiplex PCR, yet TCRdb's version contains in-frame clones alone and is incomplete. The table lists around 78,000 clones, over 70% of them singletons, with roughly 4.9% in the top ten. This sequence was found in an adult with an advanced solid tumor such as melanoma, head and neck, liver or kidney cancer. This sample comprised CD4+ or CD8+ T cells sorted from blood, obtained in a trial of the OX40 agonist ivuxolimab. The genes are TRBV6-5 and TRBJ1-2, with 9 bases aligning to TRBD1. CDR3 sequence: CASSSGQGLYGYTF. CDR3 nucleotides: TGTGCCAGCAGTTCCGGACAGGGGTTATATGGCTACACCTTC.